This TCR beta chain was recovered during a study of T cells in localized non-small cell lung cancer. In the case of this clone: Its specificity is not known.

From germline, CDR1 is GTSNPN and CDR2 SVGIG (reference sequence). This CDR3 is built from 13 residues. V was clipped by 4 bases and J by 0 bases, with 10 bases between them. Libraries were prepared by immunoSEQ multiplex PCR; TCRdb keeps only in-frame clonotypes and omits some of them. This sample has some 51,000 clones, with 86% found just once. Study results and caveats: The highest T cell clonality was in uninvolved adjacent lung, above tumor. Adjacent lung exhibited a median of 57 among the 100 most abundant tumor clones.

This clonotype was sampled from a woman aged 35 to 75 with stage I lung adenocarcinoma. The chain uses TRBV30 and TRBJ2-7; D is undetermined. The sample was peripheral blood, taken before any cancer treatment. DNA for the CDR3: TGTGCCTGGACGGTCCCCGGCTCCTACGAGCAGTACTTC. This gives the protein CAWTVPGSYEQYF.